A single sample gave rise to the 30 T cell receptor beta chains below, sequenced in a study of blood T cell repertoires in COVID-19 (dated by TCRdb to between 2020 and 2021). Library construction relied on the immunoSEQ multiplex PCR assay. In its TCRdb copy, this immuneACCESS table keeps in-frame sequences only and misses some clones. Where compared with another copy, unresolved V genes explain less than half of these, and the others have no known cause. Here the sample has about 120,000 clones; 81% occur a single time. Roughly 1.6% of the sample is taken by the ten largest. Sequences were obtained from peripheral blood. The receptors here all came from a man between 50 and 59 years old with acute or convalescent COVID-19.

This chain joins TRBV24-1 and TRBJ2-1; D is unclear. Germline CDR1 reads KGHDR; CDR2 reads SFDVKD. Trimming took off 2 bases at V and 4 bases at J, with 5 bases between the two ends. This CDR3 spans 13 amino acids. CDR3 bases: TGTGCCACCAGTGATTCGGGTTACAATGAGCAGTTCTTC. Translation gives CATSDSGYNEQFF.

V and J are TRBV19 and TRBJ1-5, with no clear D. The V gene lost 11 bases and the J gene lost 1 base, with 12 bases spanning the gap. Germline CDR1 is LNHDA and CDR2 is SQIVND (reference sequence). CDR3 length: 13 residues. The CDR3 DNA reads TGTGCCGGGTCTACAGACAGCAATCAGCCCCAGCATTTT. It encodes CAGSTDSNQPQHF. The full variable domain, its missing parts supplied by reference TRBV19 and TRBJ1-5, is DGGITQSPKYLFRKEGQNVTLSCEQNLNHDAMYWYRQDPGQGLRLIYYSQIVNDFQKGDIAEGYSVSREKKESFPLTVTSAQKNPTAFYLCAGSTDSNQPQHFGDGTRLSIL.

The J gene is TRBJ2-7, the V gene TRBV4-1; TRBD2 might be the D (6 bases). V was trimmed by 3 bases and J by 0 bases, leaving 18 bases between them. This CDR3 contains 17 residues. Germline values: CDR1 MGHRA, CDR2 YSYEKL. CDR3: CASSHLDRGSHSYEQYF. For the CDR3, the DNA is TGCGCCAGCAGCCACCTGGACCGGGGGTCCCACTCCTACGAGCAGTACTTC.

Only a few counts were recorded for this clone. The J gene is TRBJ2-7, the V gene TRBV2, with 9 bases lining up with TRBD2. In germline, CDR1 is SNHLY, CDR2 FYNNEI. The CDR3 covers 13 residues. The J segment lost 12 bases and the V segment lost 5 bases, leaving 11 bases of the junction unmatched. As DNA, the CDR3 is TGTGCCAGCAGTTTTAGCGGGGGAACCTCATGGTACGTC. Translating gives CASSFSGGTSWYV.

The rearrangement links TRBV2 to TRBJ2-1, with 12 bases identical to TRBD2. V shed 7 bases and J 14 bases; nucleotides not matched to a gene: 9. CDR3 length: 13 amino acids. The germline gives CDR1 SNHLY, CDR2 FYNNEI. The CDR3, as DNA: TGTGCCAGCAAAGGACTAGCGGGGAGCGGGGAGTTCTTC. Its translation is CASKGLAGSGEFF.

V usage is TRBV7-3 and J usage is TRBJ2-2; TRBD1 aligns across 11 bases. The CDR3 is 19 amino acids. Losses at the gene ends were 5 bases for V and 6 bases for J; bases not matched to a gene: 17. Germline CDR1 is SGHTA and CDR2 is FQGTGA. The CDR3 protein is CASSPAPSGTGGHPGELFF. Written as DNA, the CDR3 is TGTGCCAGCAGCCCAGCACCTTCCGGGACAGGGGGTCACCCCGGGGAGCTGTTTTTT.

V is TRBV11-2 and J is TRBJ1-2, with 10 bases fitting TRBD1. V was pared by 5 bases and J by 6 bases, with 9 bases of the junction left unmatched. The CDR3 has 15 residues. Per the germline V gene, CDR1 is SGHAT and CDR2 is FQNNGV. The chain's CDR3 is CASSRRTGGVDGYTF. The CDR3, as DNA: TGTGCCAGCAGCCGGAGGACAGGGGGAGTCGATGGCTACACCTTC.

The V and J genes are TRBV10-3 and TRBJ2-7; 7 bases fit TRBD1. Trimming cost V 6 bases and J 3 bases; bases outside gene matches: 8. The germline V gene encodes CDR1 ENHRY and CDR2 SYGVKD. This CDR3 is 14 amino acids long. CDR3: CAISPTGTIYEQYF. The CDR3 nucleotides are TGTGCCATCAGCCCGACAGGGACAATCTACGAGCAGTACTTC.

The chain's CDR3 is CANPPLRGRGQPQHF. CDR3 sequence (DNA): TGTGCCAACCCGCCACTGAGGGGGAGAGGCCAGCCCCAGCATTTT. The chain is built from TRBV10-3 and TRBJ1-5; D perhaps matches TRBD1 (6 bases). CDR3 length: 15 amino acids. V was clipped by 10 bases and J by 7 bases, with 23 bases between them. Germline V CDR1 and CDR2: ENHRY, SYGVKD.

This chain connects TRBV21-1 to TRBJ1-1. TRBV21-1 is deemed a pseudogene. This CDR3 comprises 15 residues. CDR3 loop: CASSKKGAGNTEAFF. The CDR3 region has the DNA TGTGCCAGCAGCAAAAAAGGCGCGGGGAACACTGAAGCTTTCTTT.

CDR3 DNA sequence: TGTGCCAGCAGACCACAGGGTCCTAATGAAAAACTGTTTTTT. This codes for CASRPQGPNEKLFF. The V call is TRBV6-5, the J call TRBJ1-4, with a weak D call TRBD1 (6 bases). The CDR3 totals 14 residues. The germline V gene has CDR1 MNHEY and CDR2 SVGAGI. Deletions cut 6 bases from V and 3 bases from J, with 11 bases between.

The V and J genes are TRBV5-6 and TRBJ1-1; maybe TRBD1 (5 bases). The CDR3 totals 15 residues. CDR1 and CDR2 from the germline V gene are SGHDT and YYEEEE. V shed 1 base and J shed 5 bases, with 15 bases lying between them. The CDR3 is CASSLLGPAGTEAFF. CDR3 sequence (DNA): TGTGCCAGCAGCTTGTTGGGGCCGGCCGGTACTGAAGCTTTCTTT. The full variable domain, its missing parts supplied by reference TRBV5-6 and TRBJ1-1, is DAGVTQSPTHLIKTRGQQVTLRCSPKSGHDTVSWYQQALGQGPQFIFQYYEEEERQRGNFPDRFSGHQFPNYSSELNVNALLLGDSALYLCASSLLGPAGTEAFFGQGTRLTVV.

V usage is TRBV11-2 and J usage is TRBJ2-3; D unclear. CDR1 and CDR2 (germline): SGHAT, FQNNGV. V was trimmed by 5 bases and J by 3 bases, leaving 15 bases between them. This CDR3 is built from 15 residues. This chain's CDR3 is CASSQERVVTDTQYF. As DNA, the CDR3 is TGTGCCAGCAGCCAAGAGAGAGTGGTTACAGATACGCAGTATTTT.

The chain is built from TRBV7-3 and TRBJ2-7; no clear D. Trimming took off 5 bases at V and 5 bases at J, with 13 bases between the two ends. This CDR3 has 13 residues. The germline V gene has CDR1 SGHTA and CDR2 FQGTGA. The CDR3 nucleotides are TGTGCCAGCAGCCCCCAGGTGAAGCACGAGCAGTACTTC. It codes for CASSPQVKHEQYF.

The table lists this clone with a count of one. The rearrangement joins TRBV25-1 to TRBJ1-1; the D gene is possibly TRBD1 (6 bases). This CDR3 region has 16 residues. V lost 6 bases, J lost 4 bases, and 21 bases lay in between. Germline CDR1 and CDR2: MGHDK and SYGVNS. As DNA, the CDR3 is TGTGCCAGCAGCCCCACCGGGGGGGGCAAGGGCACTGAAGCTTTCTTT. Amino acids: CASSPTGGGKGTEAFF.

The rearrangement links TRBV11-2 to TRBJ2-7; D gene unclear. This CDR3 region has 13 residues. The V end was cut by 0 bases, the J end by 6 bases, with 9 bases between. Germline values: CDR1 SGHAT, CDR2 FQNNGV. The CDR3 sequence is CASSLDRPFEQYV. Here the CDR3 DNA reads TGTGCCAGCAGCTTAGACAGGCCCTTCGAGCAGTACGTC.

This chain uses TRBV7-8 with TRBJ2-5; 11 bases map to TRBD2. The CDR3 has 19 amino acids. CDR1 and CDR2 (germline): SGHVS, FQNEAQ. V trimming: 0 bases; J trimming: 2 bases; junction bases outside the gene matches: 11. In DNA form, the CDR3 reads TGTGCCAGCAGCTTAGCGCTAGGTAGCGGGGGGGCAGGGCAAGAGACCCAGTACTTC. Translated: CASSLALGSGGAGQETQYF.

The rearrangement links TRBV5-1 to TRBJ1-1; possibly TRBD1 for D (6 bases). CDR1 and CDR2 from the germline V gene are SGHRS and YFSETQ. The CDR3 sequence is 16 residues long. V was cut by 2 bases and J by 4 bases, with 18 bases left in between. CDR3 DNA sequence: TGCGCCAGCAGCTTCCCGTTACAGGGTCGGGGCACTGAAGCTTTCTTT. Amino acids: CASSFPLQGRGTEAFF.

The V and J genes are TRBV13 and TRBJ2-1, with 8 bases identical to TRBD2. V lost 5 bases to trimming and J lost 3 bases; unmatched junction nucleotides: 9. The CDR3 runs 16 residues. Germline lookup yields CDR1 PRHDT and CDR2 FYEKMQ (reference sequence). CDR3 protein: CASSSGGSEFYNEQFF. Here the CDR3 DNA reads TGTGCCAGCAGCAGCGGGGGCTCCGAATTCTACAATGAGCAGTTCTTC.

The gene calls are TRBV5-1 and TRBJ2-1, with 8 positions matching TRBD1. J lost 11 bases, V lost 0 bases, and 7 bases had no gene match. The CDR3 sequence is 14 residues long. CDR1 is SGHRS, CDR2 YFSETQ, per germline. CDR3 in DNA: TGCGCCAGCAGCTTGGATCGACAGGGGCTAAAGCAGTTCTTC. It yields the protein CASSLDRQGLKQFF.

This sequence joins TRBV5-4 and TRBJ2-5; D may be TRBD2 (7 bases). The germline CDR1 and CDR2 sequences are SGHNT and YYREEE (reference sequence). CDR3 length: 13 residues. V gave up 4 bases and J gave up 6 bases, with 13 bases separating them. The CDR3 nucleotides are TGTGCCAGCAGCGAGGGGGGGGCGAAGACCCAGTACTTC. Residues: CASSEGGAKTQYF.

The chain uses TRBV29-1 and TRBJ1-1, with D perhaps matching TRBD1 (5 bases). Trimming shortened V by 4 bases and J by 0 bases, and 9 bases separated the two germline ends. This CDR3 comprises 13 residues. Per germline, CDR1 SQVTM and CDR2 ANQGSEA. The CDR3: CSVGGLLNTEAFF. CDR3 in DNA: TGCAGCGTTGGGGGACTGCTGAACACTGAAGCTTTCTTT.

This clone has a single count. The rearrangement joins TRBV6-5 to TRBJ1-1; D perhaps matches TRBD1 (5 bases). Germline V CDR1 and CDR2: MNHEY, SVGAGI. The V end lost 8 bases, the J end lost 5 bases, and 12 bases lay between the germline ends. The CDR3 has 12 residues. In DNA form, the CDR3 reads TGTGCCAGCGAAGGGGTGGGTACTGAAGCTTTCTTT. It yields the protein CASEGVGTEAFF.

V gene TRBV6-1 combines with J gene TRBJ2-6, with 8 bases lining up with TRBD1. The CDR3 sequence is 18 residues long. The V gene's germline CDR1 is MNHNS and CDR2 SASEGT. Unmatched junction bases numbered 8, after V lost 1 base and J lost 3 bases. Here the CDR3 reads CASSEGTGYMGGANVLTF. CDR3 nucleotides: TGTGCCAGCAGTGAAGGGACAGGGTATATGGGTGGGGCCAACGTCCTGACTTTC.

This clone occurred a few times. The rearrangement uses TRBV27 and TRBJ1-5; 7 bases are a match to TRBD1. The CDR3 has 18 residues. V was clipped by 6 bases and J by 0 bases; unmatched bases: 14. Germline assignment: CDR1 MNHEY and CDR2 SMNVEV (reference sequence). CDR3 DNA sequence: TGTGCCAGCAGCCCACTCCTGGGGACAGTCTATAGCAATCAGCCCCAGCATTTT. It specifies CASSPLLGTVYSNQPQHF.

This clone has a single count. The chain is built from TRBV5-1 and TRBJ1-2; TRBD1 aligns across 10 bases. This CDR3 region has 15 residues. Germline V CDR1 and CDR2: SGHRS, YFSETQ. J lost 6 bases, V lost 4 bases, and 9 bases had no gene match. CDR3 protein: CASSPATGGQDGYTF. The CDR3 bases are TGCGCCAGCAGCCCCGCGACAGGGGGCCAGGATGGCTACACCTTC.

A few counts support this clone. V is TRBV5-1 and J is TRBJ2-2; 8 bases match TRBD2. CDR3 length: 15 residues. Per germline, CDR1 SGHRS and CDR2 YFSETQ. The V segment lost 0 bases and the J segment 5 bases; nucleotides outside the gene matches: 3. CDR3 in amino acids: CASSLDRGGTGELFF. CDR3 sequence (DNA): TGCGCCAGCAGCTTGGACCGGGGGGGAACCGGGGAGCTGTTTTTT.

The chain recombines TRBV5-1 with TRBJ2-1, with 9 nucleotides matching TRBD2. With 9 bases clipped from V and 4 bases from J, the junction kept 11 bases outside the gene matches. This CDR3 spans 15 amino acids. Germline CDR1 SGHRS, CDR2 YFSETQ. The CDR3 coding sequence is TGCGCCACCACGGCTAGCGGGGAGGGGTACAATGAGCAGTTCTTC. Amino acids: CATTASGEGYNEQFF.

The rearrangement uses TRBV6-6 and TRBJ1-6; D is unresolved. CDR3 length equals 13 residues. Germline lookup yields CDR1 MNHNY and CDR2 SVGAGI (reference sequence). Between the trimmed V and J ends, which lost 2 bases and 8 bases, there was a span of 7 bases. CDR3 coding DNA: TGTGCCAGCAGTTACGTGGCGGATTCACCCCTCCACTTT. Protein product: CASSYVADSPLHF.

J is TRBJ1-5 and V is TRBV6-6; 8 bases are shared with TRBD1. Germline CDR1 and CDR2: MNHNY and SVGAGI (reference sequence). The V gene end was trimmed by 5 bases and the J gene end by 4 bases; junction bases not matched to a gene: 13. The CDR3 is 17 residues long. The CDR3 DNA is TGTGCCAGCAGTCCCGGGGACAGGAGAAATCAGAATCAGCCCCAGCATTTT. Its protein product is CASSPGDRRNQNQPQHF.